The rows below give T cell receptor beta chains drawn from one sample of a study of T-cell reconstitution after alpha-beta-depleted transplantation in children. MiXCR, applied by TCRdb to the PCR reads, yields one record per CDR3 protein. The table lists just over 350,000 distinct CDR3 sequences, more than 10% of them singletons. Sequenced here: PBMCs, sampled from the stem cell graft. The receptor source for this set is a human donor who donated a stem cell graft to a child with Fanconi anemia. Both conserved end residues are part of each CDR3. D genes are given only for firm matches. Only some rows state a clone size, as once, few, many or a class for expanded clones.

J | D | size | V | CDR3 | DNA
TRBJ1-1 | NA | many | TRBV29-1 | CSVEGGNTEAFF | TGCAGCGTTGAAGGGGGGAACACTGAAGCTTTCTTT
TRBJ2-3 | TRBD1 | few | TRBV12-3/TRBV12-4 | CASSPDRGRVDTQYF | TGTGCCAGCAGTCCCGACAGGGGGCGTGTAGATACGCAGTATTTT
TRBJ2-7 | TRBD1 | few | TRBV7-2 | CASSFRDSSYEQYF | TGTGCCAGCAGTTTCCGGGACAGCTCCTACGAGCAGTACTTC
TRBJ2-1 | TRBD2 | few | TRBV12-3/TRBV12-4 | CASSPSIAGAYNEQFF | TGTGCCAGCAGTCCCTCCATAGCGGGGGCCTACAATGAGCAGTTCTTC
TRBJ2-2 | NA | few | TRBV7-9 | CASILAGTGNTGELFF | TGTGCCAGCATCCTTGCAGGGACGGGGAACACCGGGGAGCTGTTTTTT
TRBJ1-2 | NA | NA | TRBV4-1 | CASSLHTGDNYGYTF | TGCGCCAGCAGCCTGCATACAGGTGATAACTATGGCTACACCTTC
TRBJ2-7 | TRBD2 | few | TRBV20-1 | CSARDPPRLADDFYEQYF | TGCAGTGCTAGAGATCCCCCGAGGCTAGCGGATGACTTCTACGAGCAGTACTTC
TRBJ1-4 | NA | few | TRBV6-5 | CASRNNPTGRNDEKLFF | TGTGCCAGCAGAAACAATCCGACAGGCCGAAATGATGAAAAACTGTTTTTT
TRBJ2-5 | NA | few | TRBV5-1 | CASSLIDHQETQYF | TGCGCCAGCAGCTTAATAGATCACCAAGAGACCCAGTACTTC
TRBJ1-5 | NA | few | TRBV28 | CASSPWDSNQPQHF | TGTGCCAGCAGTCCCTGGGACAGCAATCAGCCCCAGCATTTT
TRBJ2-1 | NA | few | TRBV29-1 | CSVKRTSEQFF | TGCAGCGTTAAACGCACAAGTGAGCAGTTCTTC
TRBJ2-2 | TRBD1 | many | TRBV27 | CASSLKGFDRVITGELFF | TGTGCCAGCAGTTTAAAAGGGTTCGACAGGGTGATCACCGGGGAGCTGTTTTTT
TRBJ1-1 | NA | NA | TRBV4-3 | CASSRGADSLGTEAFF | TGCGCCAGCAGCCGCGGAGCTGACAGCCTCGGCACTGAAGCTTTCTTT
TRBJ2-2 | TRBD1 | few | TRBV3-1 | CASSQDAGGKKLFF | TGTGCCAGCAGCCAAGATGCAGGGGGCAAGAAGCTGTTTTTT
TRBJ2-2 | NA | NA | TRBV10-1 | CASRGGQNTGELFF | TGCGCCAGCAGGGGGGGACAGAACACCGGGGAGCTGTTTTTT
TRBJ2-3 | NA | NA | TRBV13 | CASSLGQGPTDTQYF | TGTGCCAGCAGCCTAGGGCAGGGACCCACAGATACGCAGTATTTT
TRBJ2-5 | NA | few | TRBV5-1 | CASSPADRSETQYF | TGCGCCAGCAGCCCGGCCGACAGGAGTGAGACCCAGTACTTC
TRBJ2-5 | NA | NA | TRBV18 | CASSPRGPSLGETQYF | TGTGCCAGCTCACCTCGTGGACCTAGTCTTGGTGAGACCCAGTACTTC
TRBJ1-6 | NA | NA | TRBV6-2/TRBV6-3 | CASSTYPAAETNSPLHF | TGTGCCAGCAGCACCTACCCGGCGGCAGAGACTAATTCACCCCTCCACTTT
TRBJ2-1 | NA | few | TRBV5-1 | CASSRDRSSNNEQFF | TGCGCCAGCAGTCGCGACAGGAGTTCTAACAATGAGCAGTTCTTC
TRBJ2-5 | TRBD1 | few | TRBV7-2 | CASSFSWDSSETQYF | TGTGCCAGCAGTTTTTCCTGGGACAGCTCGGAGACCCAGTACTTC
TRBJ2-1 | NA | many | TRBV4-2 | CASSQDVAGSSYNEQFF | TGTGCCAGCAGCCAAGATGTCGCCGGATCCTCCTACAATGAGCAGTTCTTC
TRBJ1-1 | NA | NA | TRBV2 | CASLSLGGRGTEAFF | TGTGCCAGCTTAAGCCTAGGTGGGAGGGGCACTGAAGCTTTCTTT
TRBJ1-5 | NA | few | TRBV20-1 | CSARDFRGSNQPQHF | TGCAGTGCTAGAGATTTTAGGGGTAGCAATCAGCCCCAGCATTTT
TRBJ1-2 | NA | few | TRBV5-1 | CASRRDPRDNNGYTF | TGCGCCAGCCGGAGGGACCCCCGAGACAACAATGGCTACACCTTC
TRBJ1-1 | NA | few | TRBV15 | CATSRVPTLPAFF | TGTGCCACCAGCAGAGTCCCCACCTTGCCAGCTTTCTTT
TRBJ2-3 | NA | few | TRBV12-3/TRBV12-4 | CASSHRADFGTDTQYF | TGTGCCAGCAGCCACCGGGCAGATTTCGGCACAGATACGCAGTATTTT
TRBJ1-5 | NA | many | TRBV4-3 | CASSQGQGDAPQHF | TGCGCCAGCAGCCAAGGGCAGGGAGACGCGCCCCAGCATTTT